This T cell receptor beta chain originates from a study of cytomegalovirus exposure and HLA in healthy donors. Study details: Among the 400 or so donors who were genotyped, roughly 85% fell in the genetic ancestry cluster that is associated with self-reported Caucasian donors.

The CDR3 has 15 residues. Trimming took 8 bases from V and 5 from J; bases not matched to a gene: 14. Germline lookup yields CDR1 SGHAT and CDR2 FQNNGV. PCR was performed using 60 Vbeta and 13 Jbeta primers. Clones were sequenced by immunoSEQ multiplex PCR, and TCRdb holds only the in-frame ones, with some missing. The sample records 190,000 or so clones, roughly 78% being singletons. Sequencing was done on a sample of PBMCs. The chain links TRBV11-2 to TRBJ2-5; 7 nucleotides match TRBD2. This clonotype originated in a boy aged 5-17 years in good health and CMV-seronegative. In nucleotides, the CDR3 is TGTGCCAGCGACCCGGGGAGGGCGTTGGGGGAGACCCAGTACTTC. Translation gives CASDPGRALGETQYF. Based on the CDR3 plus reference TRBV11-2 and TRBJ2-5, the full variable domain is EAGVAQSPRYKIIEKRQSVAFWCNPISGHATLYWYQQILGQGPKLLIQFQNNGVVDDSQLPKDRFSAERLKGVDSTLKIQPAKLEDSAVYLCASDPGRALGETQYFGPGTRLLVL.